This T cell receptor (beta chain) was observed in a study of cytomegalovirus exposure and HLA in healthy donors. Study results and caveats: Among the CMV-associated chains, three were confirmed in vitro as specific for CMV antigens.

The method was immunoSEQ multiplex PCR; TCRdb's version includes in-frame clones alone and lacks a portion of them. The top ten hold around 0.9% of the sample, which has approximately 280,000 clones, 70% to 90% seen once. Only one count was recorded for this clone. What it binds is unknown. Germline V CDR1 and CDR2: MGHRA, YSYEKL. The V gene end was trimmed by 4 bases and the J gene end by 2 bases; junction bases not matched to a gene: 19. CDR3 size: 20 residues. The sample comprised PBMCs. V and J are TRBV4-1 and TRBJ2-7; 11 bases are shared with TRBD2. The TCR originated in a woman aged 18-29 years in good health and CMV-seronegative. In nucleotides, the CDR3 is TGCGCCAGCAGCCTAGGCAGAAAAGCTAGCGGGAGGAGACTTACCTACGAGCAGTACTTC. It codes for CASSLGRKASGRRLTYEQYF.